Listed below are T cell receptor beta chains from one sample, sequenced in a study of control samples from healthy donors and cancer patients. TCRdb keeps only in-frame clones here, not all; method: immunoSEQ multiplex PCR. Of tens of thousands of clones listed, roughly nine tenths are singletons. The sample consisted of blood. These receptors were taken from a woman between 65 and 79 years old in good health. CDR3s leave out the opening cysteine and the closing phenylalanine or tryptophan. The order of the fields is CDR3 protein, J gene, V gene.

ASSIDSPPLGYT	TRBJ1-2	TRBV19
ASSRRRNQPQH	TRBJ1-5	TRBV12-3/TRBV12-4
ASSTRDTHSGNTIY	TRBJ1-3	TRBV19
ASSQAWSRSPLH	TRBJ1-6	TRBV3-1/TRBV3-2
SVEEGGYEQY	TRBJ2-7	TRBV29-1
ASSRQGPTAF	TRBJ1-1	TRBV19
ASSAKSDLRQY	TRBJ2-7	TRBV7-8
ASRVGQYNEQF	TRBJ2-1	TRBV7-2
ATGAWGYEETQY	TRBJ2-5	TRBV3-1/TRBV3-2
ACSNSAGWNQPQH	TRBJ1-5	TRBV30
ASRRQGSGYT	TRBJ1-2	TRBV12-3/TRBV12-4
ASSGLDRGPPYEQY	TRBJ2-7	TRBV25-1
ASSLELGSYNEQF	TRBJ2-1	TRBV6-2/TRBV6-3
ASSPSSTAPEQY	TRBJ2-7	TRBV18
ATMPASGNTIY	TRBJ1-3	TRBV24-1